This TCR beta chain derives from a study of shared clonotypes between healthy human individuals. Findings and caveats of the study: Memory subsets generally showed smaller estimated richness than naive subsets did.

About this clone: The antigen is not known.

For each subset, genomic DNA was distributed in equal portions over several immunoSEQ plates. Clones were sequenced by immunoSEQ multiplex PCR, and TCRdb holds only the in-frame ones, with some missing. The data show hundreds of thousands of clones, 95% to 97% seen once. The ends were cut back, 2 bases at V and 1 base at J, with 9 bases in the middle. CDR1 and CDR2 (germline): KGHSH, LQKENI. The CDR3 totals 15 residues. The clonotype was recovered from a woman in her twenties or thirties in good health. Input material: naive CD4+ T cells sorted from blood. Sample subset: CD45RA+ positively selected. The chain employs TRBV18 and TRBJ2-1; D ambiguous. This CDR3 is CASSPTVVSYNEQFF. The CDR3 region has the DNA TGTGCCAGCTCACCAACGGTGGTTTCCTACAATGAGCAGTTCTTC.